This T cell receptor (beta chain) was identified in a study of cytomegalovirus exposure and HLA in healthy donors. Overall study: Approximately 180 million T cells yielded 90 million to 130 million unique TCR beta sequences, as an earlier analysis found. Samples from HLA-typed donors yielded about 80 million unique TCRs in an early data release.

Vbeta (60) and Jbeta (13) primers were used in the PCR. Measured with immunoSEQ multiplex PCR; TCRdb has only the in-frame clones, and not every one. The data show some 55,000 clones, about 86% seen once. Study-level points and caveats: The authors later linked a missense DCLRE1C variant to TCR beta V- and J-gene trimming. Per published reports, the classifier diagnosed cytomegalovirus status with high specificity and sensitivity.

This clone showed up just a few times. Its antigen is unknown. The material sequenced was PBMCs. The TCR originated in a man aged 35 to 55 in good health and CMV-seronegative.

CDR3 nucleotide sequence: TGCGCCAGCAGCCACGGCTCCCGGGACAGGGGTGTAGAGGCTGAAGCTTTCTTT. It specifies CASSHGSRDRGVEAEAFF. The rearrangement joins TRBV4-3 to TRBJ1-1, with 10 bases fitting TRBD1. The V gene's germline CDR1 is LGHNA and CDR2 YSLEER. The CDR3 covers 18 residues. J gave up 6 bases and V 3 bases, and 16 bases lay outside the gene matches.